The next 13 T cell receptor beta chains were all read from a single sample in a study of spatial heterogeneity in lung cancer. Study-wide points: Counts of expanded alpha and beta TCRs within tumors tracked the tumor nonsynonymous mutation count.

TCRdb analysed the 5' RACE reads with MiXCR anew, one entry per CDR3 protein. The sample lists around 4,000 distinct CDR3 sequences, over 9% occurring once. The time point was: sample taken at primary tumor resection. Their cognate antigens are unknown. The input for sequencing was lung tumor tissue, taken at surgery. These receptor sequences come from a male donor with early-stage non-small cell lung cancer.

This clonotype is medium-sized in the sample. The chain uses TRBV20-1 and TRBJ2-3; the match to TRBD2 covers 9 bases. Trimming removed 6 bases from V and 4 bases from J; junction bases left unmatched: 11. The CDR3 extends over 15 amino acids. Germline CDR1 reads DFQATT; CDR2 reads SNEGSKA (reference sequence). The CDR3 bases are TGCAGTGCCGTGGTTAGCGGGAGTGAGGCAGATACGCAGTATTTT. This codes for CSAVVSGSEADTQYF.

By sample fraction, this clonotype is medium-sized. V is TRBV21-1 and J is TRBJ2-7; TRBD1, the D gene given by the table, was not confirmed from the DNA. TRBV21-1 is a pseudogene segment. The CDR3 is 15 residues long. The CDR3 coding sequence is TGTGCCAGCAGCAAATGGAACAGGGGGCTAAGGGAGCAGTACTTC. As protein: CASSKWNRGLREQYF.

This clonotype has a count of ten or more. CDR3 sequence reads: CASSSSVVNEQFF. The CDR3 DNA follows: TGTGCCAGCAGCTCGTCCGTTGTAAATGAGCAGTTCTTC. The chain employs TRBV7-3 and TRBJ2-1; no definite D call. This CDR3 comprises 13 residues. Trimming left V 4 bases short and J 7 bases short, with 11 bases between. The V gene's germline CDR1 is SGHTA and CDR2 FQGTGA.

This clonotype was recorded many times. This chain connects TRBV7-2 to TRBJ2-1, with a tentative D call TRBD2 (5 bases). Germline CDR1 reads SGHTA; CDR2 reads FQGNSA. The germline V and J ends were trimmed by 5 bases and 8 bases, with 22 bases remaining between them. This CDR3 has 16 residues. The CDR3 reads CASSPTPGPVSDEQFF. The CDR3 DNA is TGTGCCAGCAGCCCGACCCCGGGCCCTGTTAGCGATGAGCAGTTCTTC.

This clonotype has a count of ten or more. In DNA form, the CDR3 reads TGTGCCAGCAGCCCAACCGGGACAGGGGATCAGCCCCAGCATTTT. The encoded protein is CASSPTGTGDQPQHF. The chain joins TRBV7-2 to TRBJ1-5; TRBD1 aligns across 10 bases. The germline gives CDR1 SGHTA, CDR2 FQGNSA. This CDR3 is built from 15 residues. V was pared by 5 bases and J by 5 bases, with 6 bases of the junction left unmatched.

Relative to its sample, this clonotype is medium-sized. The V call is TRBV7-2, the J call TRBJ2-5; 12 positions agree with TRBD2. J was trimmed by 10 bases and V by 1 base; bases with no gene match: 7. The CDR3 covers 15 residues. CDR1 is SGHTA and CDR2 is FQGNSA in the germline V gene. The CDR3 protein is CASSLGGTSGYFQYF. The CDR3 nucleotides are TGTGCCAGCAGCTTAGGCGGGACTAGCGGGTACTTCCAGTACTTC. Complete variable domain (other parts from reference TRBV7-2 and TRBJ2-5): GAGVSQSPSNKVTEKGKDVELRCDPISGHTALYWYRQSLGQGLEFLIYFQGNSAPDKSGLPSDRFSAERTGGSVSTLTIQRTQQEDSAVYLCASSLGGTSGYFQYFGPGTRLLVL.

This clonotype is medium-sized (0.01 to 0.1%) within its sample. The rearrangement joins TRBV6-1 to TRBJ1-2; tentative D call: TRBD1 (5 bases). The germline V and J ends were trimmed by 6 bases and 2 bases, with 22 bases remaining between them. CDR1 is MNHNS and CDR2 is SASEGT in the germline V gene. The CDR3 extends over 17 amino acids. The CDR3 is CASSVQLGGANNYGYTF. CDR3 nucleotide sequence: TGTGCCAGCAGCGTCCAGCTTGGAGGGGCAAACAACTATGGCTACACCTTC.

This clonotype was picked up many times. The rearrangement uses TRBV7-2 and TRBJ2-2; D ambiguous. Per germline, CDR1 SGHTA and CDR2 FQGNSA. The V end was cut by 2 bases, the J end by 7 bases, with 17 bases between. This CDR3 comprises 16 residues. The CDR3 protein is CASSLSALWVGGELFF. The CDR3 DNA sequence: TGTGCCAGCAGCTTATCTGCCCTATGGGTTGGCGGGGAGCTGTTTTTT.

This clonotype appeared many times. The chain combines TRBV2 with TRBJ2-7, with 8 bases lining up with TRBD1. The ends lost 7 bases at V and 0 bases at J; junction bases unmatched: 14. The length of the CDR3 is 17 residues. Germline CDR1 reads SNHLY; CDR2 reads FYNNEI. CDR3 amino acids: CASKPEETGVSSYEQYF. The CDR3 nucleotides read TGTGCCAGCAAACCCGAGGAGACAGGGGTGAGCTCCTACGAGCAGTACTTC.

This clonotype has more than one count but fewer than ten. V usage is TRBV20-1 and J usage is TRBJ2-1, with 7 bases identical to TRBD1. The CDR3 has 12 residues. The germline gives CDR1 DFQATT, CDR2 SNEGSKA (reference sequence). The junction had 8 bases not matched to a gene; V was cut back by 5 bases and J by 10 bases. Here the CDR3 reads CSAPTGRGEQFF. CDR3 bases: TGCAGTGCTCCGACAGGGAGAGGCGAGCAGTTCTTC.

This clonotype came up a few times. In nucleotides, the CDR3 is TGTGCCATCAGCGAGACTAGCGTTCACAATGAGCAGTTCTTC. This gives the protein CAISETSVHNEQFF. The J gene is TRBJ2-1, the V gene TRBV10-3; 8 positions match TRBD2. Germline values: CDR1 ENHRY, CDR2 SYGVKD. The V gene end was trimmed by 6 bases and the J gene end by 5 bases; junction bases not matched to a gene: 6. The CDR3 totals 14 residues.

The sample holds many counts of this clonotype. The chain joins TRBV13 to TRBJ2-3; 10 nucleotides agree with TRBD1. CDR1 and CDR2 from the germline V gene are PRHDT and FYEKMQ (reference sequence). CDR3 length equals 18 residues. J was trimmed by 0 bases and V by 4 bases; bases with no gene match: 10. The CDR3 DNA follows: TGTGCCAGCAGCTGGAGACAGGGGGCTTGGAATAGCACAGATACGCAGTATTTT. Protein product: CASSWRQGAWNSTDTQYF.

This clonotype is classed as medium-sized (0.01 to 0.1%). The chain has TRBV29-1 and TRBJ1-2, with TRBD1 identical over 7 bases. Germline-derived CDR1 and CDR2 are SQVTM and ANQGSEA. Trimming removed 7 bases from V and 8 bases from J; junction bases left unmatched: 10. The CDR3 loop spans 12 amino acids. DNA for the CDR3: TGCAGCGGGCGGGACAGCGGCGAGGGCTACACCTTC. Translated, it gives CSGRDSGEGYTF.